This is a list of T cell receptor beta chains from one sample in a study of control samples from healthy donors and cancer patients. Profiled with immunoSEQ multiplex PCR; TCRdb holds only in-frame clones, not every one. The sample holds some 150,000 clones, approximately 94% seen once. The material sequenced was PBMCs. The receptors stem from a man between 60 and 75 years old with colorectal cancer. The CDR3 runs from the conserved cysteine through the conserved F or W. The order of the fields is J gene, clone size, V gene, D gene, CDR3 DNA, CDR3 protein. A D gene is named only where the DNA matches it firmly. The listing skips clone size in some rows; elsewhere it reads once, few, many or a size class.

TRBJ2-7	.	TRBV5-1	TRBD1	TGCGCCAGCAGCTTGGGGGGACAGGAGAGCTACTGGCAGTACTTC	CASSLGGQESYWQYF
TRBJ1-2	.	TRBV29-1	.	TGCAGCGTTGGGGAGGGGATTGGCTACACCTTC	CSVGEGIGYTF
TRBJ1-3	.	TRBV4-1	.	TGCGCCAGCAGCCAAGTATGGGGGCTCGGAAACACCATATATTTT	CASSQVWGLGNTIYF
TRBJ1-3	.	TRBV4-1	.	TGCGCCAGCAGCCAAGATTGGGGGGGGAATATTGGAAACACCATATATTTT	CASSQDWGGNIGNTIYF
TRBJ1-1	once	TRBV19	.	TGTGCCAGTAGTATCGGTCGGGGGGCAGGCGACACTGAAGCTTTCTTT	CASSIGRGAGDTEAFF
TRBJ2-2	.	TRBV4-3	.	TGCGCCAGCAGCCAAGGGGGGACTTCCACCGGGGAGCTGTTTTTT	CASSQGGTSTGELFF
TRBJ2-5	.	TRBV5-1	.	TGCGCCAGCAGCTGGGGGGACAGTCAAGAGACCCAGTACTTC	CASSWGDSQETQYF
TRBJ1-5	.	TRBV27	.	TGTGCCAGCAGTTTTAGGGGCCAGCCCCAGCATTTT	CASSFRGQPQHF
TRBJ2-5	.	TRBV9	.	TGTGCCAGCAGCGTGTTGGGGGTAGGTGAGACCCAGTACTTC	CASSVLGVGETQYF
TRBJ2-4	.	TRBV5-1	TRBD1	TGCGCCAGCAGCTTGCAGGGGGTAGACAAAAACATTCAGTACTTC	CASSLQGVDKNIQYF
TRBJ1-1	.	TRBV4-1	.	TGCGCCAGCAGCCCCCATTTGACAGATATGAACACTGAAGCTTTCTTT	CASSPHLTDMNTEAFF
TRBJ2-7	.	TRBV19	.	TGTGCCAGTAGTATATACCCAGGGAACTACGAGCAGTACTTC	CASSIYPGNYEQYF
TRBJ1-1	.	TRBV5-1	.	TGCGCCAGCTCTAATCCCCGGTTGAACACTGAAGCTTTCTTT	CASSNPRLNTEAFF
TRBJ1-1	.	TRBV5-8	.	TGTGCCAGCAGCTTGGTGGCAGGGGCCGCCACTGAAGCTTTCTTT	CASSLVAGAATEAFF
TRBJ2-5	.	TRBV7-9	.	TGTGCCAGCAGCTTAGGGCAGTCGGTCGGGGAGACCCAGTACTTC	CASSLGQSVGETQYF
TRBJ1-1	.	TRBV4-1	TRBD1	TGCGCCAGCAGCCAGAACAGGGGTCTGAACACTGAAGCTTTCTTT	CASSQNRGLNTEAFF
TRBJ1-2	.	TRBV3-1/TRBV3-2	.	TGTGCCAGCAGCCAAGATCAGGCGGGAGGCGGTGGCTACACCTTC	CASSQDQAGGGGYTF
TRBJ1-3	.	TRBV5-1	TRBD1	TGCGCCAGCAGCTTCATGACAGGGGCCAGCTCTGGAAACACCATATATTTT	CASSFMTGASSGNTIYF
TRBJ2-7	.	TRBV27	TRBD2	TGTGCCAGCAGTTCTCCGGGACTAGCGGGGATGAACCGATACGAGCAGTACTTC	CASSSPGLAGMNRYEQYF
TRBJ2-3	.	TRBV3-1/TRBV3-2	.	TGTGCCAGCAGCCCCCCTGGCGTTATATATCTAGGTACGCAGTATTTT	CASSPPGVIYLGTQYF
TRBJ1-3	.	TRBV6-5	TRBD1	TGTGCCAGCAGAGGACAGGGGGCTGGAAACACCATATATTTT	CASRGQGAGNTIYF
TRBJ2-7	.	TRBV9	.	TGTGCCAGCAGCGTACCGCTGGTAGCCTTGGGCGAGCAGTACTTC	CASSVPLVALGEQYF
TRBJ2-5	.	TRBV19	.	TGTGCCAGTAATAAGGGCCACCAAGAGACCCAGTACTTC	CASNKGHQETQYF
TRBJ1-5	.	TRBV18	TRBD1	TGTGCCAGCTCACCCCCCGGGACAGGCGGGTATAGCAATCAGCCCCAGCATTTT	CASSPPGTGGYSNQPQHF
TRBJ2-1	.	TRBV6-5	TRBD2	TGTGCCAGCAGAGCGGGACTGTCGTACAATGAGCAGTTCTTC	CASRAGLSYNEQFF
TRBJ2-2	.	TRBV4-1	TRBD1	TGCGCCAGCAGCCCCGGACAGGGCGCCCCCGGGGAGCTGTTTTTT	CASSPGQGAPGELFF
TRBJ2-7	.	TRBV4-3	.	TGCGCCAGCAGCCAAGAGTCCCTGGGGTACGAGCAGTACTTC	CASSQESLGYEQYF
TRBJ1-4	.	TRBV5-1	TRBD1	TGCGCCAGCAGCTGGAGACAGGGAAAGAACGAAAAACTGTTTTTT	CASSWRQGKNEKLFF
TRBJ1-2	.	TRBV4-1	TRBD1	TGCGCCAGCAGTCCCGACAGGGAGGCCTATGGCTACACCTTC	CASSPDREAYGYTF
TRBJ2-3	once	TRBV6-5	.	TGTGCCAGCAGTTACGTATCCGGGCCGGAAGATACGCAGTATTTT	CASSYVSGPEDTQYF
TRBJ2-3	once	TRBV7-2	.	TGTGCCAGCAGCTTAGCGGGCCGGGTTGCAGATACGCAGTATTTT	CASSLAGRVADTQYF
TRBJ1-2	once	TRBV4-1	.	TGCGCCAGCAGCCAAGATAGCGGGACGCGGGCTAACTATGGCTACACCTTC	CASSQDSGTRANYGYTF
TRBJ1-2	.	TRBV5-1	TRBD1	TGCGCCAGCAGCGCCGGGACAGGGGCGACCAGATATGGCTACACCTTC	CASSAGTGATRYGYTF
TRBJ2-1	.	TRBV10-3	.	TGTGCCATCCGGGTTCGGAATGAGCAGTTCTTC	CAIRVRNEQFF
TRBJ1-1	.	TRBV11-2	.	TGTGCCAGCAGCCAAATTCAGGGTCACGAAGGAGCTTTCTTT	CASSQIQGHEGAFF
TRBJ1-2	.	TRBV4-1	TRBD1	TGCGCCAGCAGCCCCACAGGGACAGGAGACTATGGCTACACCTTC	CASSPTGTGDYGYTF
TRBJ2-1	.	TRBV5-1	TRBD1	TGCGCCAGCAGTCTGACAGGGGGCGATTACAATGAGCAGTTCTTC	CASSLTGGDYNEQFF
TRBJ1-6	.	TRBV28	TRBD1	TGTGCCAGCAGTTTGGACAGGGTGGATTCACCCCTCCACTTT	CASSLDRVDSPLHF
TRBJ2-2	.	TRBV6-4	.	TGTGCCAGCAGTGCTGGGACCGACAACACCGGGGAGCTGTTTTTT	CASSAGTDNTGELFF
TRBJ2-1	.	TRBV13	.	TGTGCCAGCAGCTCACAGGGTCATGAGCAGTTCTTC	CASSSQGHEQFF
TRBJ1-6	.	TRBV2	.	TGTGCCAGCAGTGTACTGACAGACTATAATTCACCCCTCCACTTT	CASSVLTDYNSPLHF
TRBJ1-2	.	TRBV29-1	TRBD1	TGCAGCGTTGAAGAAGCCGTGGGCAGGGGGCTTAATGGCTACACCTTC	CSVEEAVGRGLNGYTF
TRBJ2-2	.	TRBV7-9	TRBD1	TGTGCCAGCAGCTTAGGGACAGGGAACACCGGGGAGCTGTTTTTT	CASSLGTGNTGELFF
TRBJ1-2	.	TRBV7-9	.	TGTGCCAGCAGGTCCCGGACGGAGGGGGGCTACACCTTC	CASRSRTEGGYTF
TRBJ2-6	.	TRBV27	TRBD1	TGTGCCAGCAGTTGGGACAGGGCTGGGGCCAACGTCCTGACTTTC	CASSWDRAGANVLTF
TRBJ2-5	.	TRBV7-8	.	TGTGCCAGCAGCTTAGCTCTTAGCAGCGTTCAAGAGACCCAGTACTTC	CASSLALSSVQETQYF
TRBJ1-2	.	TRBV19	.	TGTGCCAGTAGTATACAGACAGCTAACTATGGCTACACCTTC	CASSIQTANYGYTF
TRBJ2-7	.	TRBV29-1	.	TGCAGCGTTGAAAGTGGGACGGGGCCCGAAAGCTCCTACGAGCAGTACTTC	CSVESGTGPESSYEQYF
TRBJ1-3	.	TRBV12-3/TRBV12-4	.	TGTGCCAGCAGCTCTGTAAACACCATATATTTT	CASSSVNTIYF
TRBJ2-6	.	TRBV6-5	.	TGTGCCAGCAGCCCGAGGTTCTCTGGGGCCAACGTCCTGACTTTC	CASSPRFSGANVLTF
TRBJ2-3	.	TRBV7-9	.	TGTGCCAGCAGACCATCTGGCACAGATACGCAGTATTTT	CASRPSGTDTQYF
TRBJ1-1	.	TRBV7-8	TRBD1	TGTGCCAGCAGCTTAGGACAGGGCTTGAACACTGAAGCTTTCTTT	CASSLGQGLNTEAFF
TRBJ2-7	.	TRBV18	.	TGTGCCAGCTCATTAGGGACCAACACCTACGAGCAGTACTTC	CASSLGTNTYEQYF
TRBJ2-2	once	TRBV5-1	TRBD1	TGCGCCAGCAGCCCGGGACAGGGACCCGGGGAGCTGTTTTTT	CASSPGQGPGELFF
TRBJ1-2	.	TRBV12-3/TRBV12-4	.	TGTGCCAGCAGCACCTCAGGGACGAGAACCTTC	CASSTSGTRTF